This T cell receptor (beta chain) comes out of a study of cytomegalovirus exposure and HLA in healthy donors. The CDR3 length is 13 residues. Germline values: CDR1 LGHNA, CDR2 YSLEER. The V end lost 2 bases, the J end lost 4 bases, and 5 bases lay between the germline ends. Notes on the study in general: In a later analysis, V- and J-gene trimming of beta chains associated with a DCLRE1C missense variant, replicated independently. Overall, approximately 150 TCR beta chains were annotated as cytomegalovirus-associated.

PCR primers comprised 60 Vbeta and 13 Jbeta primers. Sequencing was performed with immunoSEQ multiplex PCR; in TCRdb, only in-frame clones are kept and a portion is missing. The sample gives about 120,000 clones, 60% to 70% of which show up once; just under 9.5% is in the top ten. A word on this clone: Antigen specificity is unknown.

This chain uses TRBV4-3 with TRBJ1-4; D not resolved. Sequenced sample: PBMCs. This TCR derives from a woman aged 40-49 years in good health and CMV-seropositive. The CDR3: CASSQLSNEKLFF. The CDR3 DNA reads TGCGCCAGCAGCCAACTAAGTAATGAAAAACTGTTTTTT.